This T cell receptor beta chain was retrieved from a study of cytomegalovirus exposure and HLA in healthy donors. The junction had 2 bases not matched to a gene; V was cut back by 4 bases and J by 0 bases. The CDR3 extends over 16 amino acids. CDR1 LNHDA and CDR2 SQIVND come from the germline V gene (reference sequence). Researchers ran the PCR with 60 Vbeta and 13 Jbeta primers. Method: immunoSEQ multiplex PCR; TCRdb's copy keeps in-frame clones and lacks some. Of more than 65,000 clones listed, about two thirds were seen once; the top ten hold 6.9%. The V and J genes are TRBV19 and TRBJ1-6; 8 bases agree with TRBD1. The TCR sequence derives from a woman aged 45-60 years in good health and CMV-seropositive. Sequencing was carried out using PBMCs. The chain's CDR3 is CASSRTGSSYNSPLHF. The CDR3 DNA reads TGTGCCAGTAGTAGGACAGGGAGCTCCTATAATTCACCCCTCCACTTT.